One and the same sample provided the 21 T cell receptor beta chains below, sequenced in a study of blood T cells in healthy people across ages. Then a second PCR, running roughly 6 to 11 cycles, was carried out with a sample-barcoded 5' primer and a J-beta primer mix. From the 5' RACE reads, TCRdb called clonotypes with MiXCR, one entry per CDR3 protein. The profile shows some 1.6 million distinct CDR3 sequences, 30% to 40% of them singletons. The material sequenced was blood. All receptors derive from a woman in her twenties or thirties in good health.

The chain is built from TRBV12-3 or TRBV12-4 and TRBJ2-3, with 8 bases lining up with TRBD2. The V gene end was trimmed by 6 bases and the J gene end by 4 bases; junction bases not matched to a gene: 24. The CDR3 is 20 residues long. CDR3 amino acids: CASSQRSGLGLGVRADTQYF. CDR3 in DNA: TGTGCCAGCAGCCAGCGAAGCGGTCTGGGACTAGGAGTGAGAGCAGATACGCAGTATTTT.

This rearrangement joins TRBV12-3 or TRBV12-4 to TRBJ2-7; the D gene is possibly TRBD1 (6 bases). Trimming left V 8 bases short and J 6 bases short, with 11 bases between. The CDR3 has 11 residues. The CDR3 loop is CASAIRGEQYF. Written as DNA, the CDR3 is TGTGCCAGCGCCATCAGGGGCGAGCAGTACTTC.

This clonotype was observed many times. The genes are TRBV7-3 and TRBJ2-1; no clear D gene. The CDR3 has 14 amino acids. The V end lost 2 bases, the J end lost 7 bases, and 12 bases lay between the germline ends. Germline V gene sequence: CDR1 SGHTA, CDR2 FQGTGA. CDR3 protein: CASSLGDSRNEQFF. The CDR3 DNA sequence: TGTGCCAGCAGCTTAGGGGATAGCCGAAATGAGCAGTTCTTC.

This clonotype was seen only a few times. The chain employs TRBV7-2 and TRBJ2-1; 9 bases are a match to TRBD1. The CDR3 has 15 residues. V shed 5 bases, J shed 5 bases, and the junction held 7 bases outside the gene matches. Germline CDR1 and CDR2: SGHTA and FQGNSA. CDR3 nucleotides: TGTGCCAGCAGCCTCCGGGACAGGGTCCACAATGAGCAGTTCTTC. Protein: CASSLRDRVHNEQFF.

Only one count was recorded for this clonotype. This chain links TRBV28 with TRBJ2-2, with TRBD1 identical over 10 bases. The CDR3 loop spans 15 amino acids. The germline CDR1 and CDR2 sequences are MDHEN and SYDVKM. V lost 5 bases, J lost 5 bases, and 5 bases stayed unmatched. CDR3 nucleotide sequence: TGTGCCAGCAGTACCCGGACAGGGGGGACCGGGGAGCTGTTTTTT. Its protein product is CASSTRTGGTGELFF.

The chain couples TRBV3-1 to TRBJ2-7; D is perhaps TRBD1 (6 bases). The V and J ends lost 5 bases and 6 bases respectively, with 14 bases between them. This CDR3 contains 13 residues. The germline CDR1 and CDR2 sequences are LGHDT and YNNKEL (reference sequence). The chain's CDR3 is CASSTGTFSEQYF. The CDR3 DNA sequence: TGTGCCAGCAGCACCGGGACATTCTCCGAGCAGTACTTC.

This chain connects TRBV7-9 to TRBJ1-2; 9 bases are shared with TRBD1. The germline gives CDR1 SEHNR, CDR2 FQNEAQ (reference sequence). The J segment lost 7 bases and the V segment lost 5 bases, leaving 5 bases of the junction unmatched. The CDR3 loop spans 13 amino acids. The CDR3 region is CASSRQGGGGYTF. The CDR3 coding sequence is TGTGCCAGCAGCCGACAGGGGGGTGGTGGCTACACCTTC.

V and J are TRBV12-3 or TRBV12-4 and TRBJ1-4; D is undetermined. Between the trimmed V and J ends, which lost 8 bases and 8 bases, there was a span of 18 bases. The CDR3 consists of 14 residues. CDR3 bases: TGTGCCAGCCAAGCGGACTCTCGCGGGGAAAAACTGTTTTTT. It is translated as CASQADSRGEKLFF.

This chain links TRBV4-3 with TRBJ2-1; unclear D gene. Germline V CDR1 and CDR2: LGHNA, YSLEER. This CDR3 region has 14 residues. Trimming shortened V by 4 bases and J by 6 bases, and 13 bases separated the two germline ends. CDR3 region: CASSPLKDSNEQFF. CDR3 nucleotides: TGCGCCAGCAGCCCGTTAAAGGATAGCAATGAGCAGTTCTTC.

This sequence joins TRBV6-5 and TRBJ1-1, with D tentatively TRBD1 (5 bases). V shed 8 bases and J shed 6 bases, with 10 bases lying between them. Germline V gene data show CDR1 as MNHEY and CDR2 as SVGAGI. The CDR3 totals 11 residues. CDR3 residues: CASSRGAEAFF. The CDR3 nucleotides are TGTGCCAGCTCCCGGGGGGCTGAAGCTTTCTTT.

The J gene is TRBJ2-1, the V gene TRBV19, with D unresolved. V was shortened by 6 bases and J by 0 bases, with 12 bases between the two germline ends. CDR1 and CDR2 (germline): LNHDA, SQIVND (reference sequence). The CDR3 runs 15 residues. CDR3 amino acids: CASRFDRSSYNEQFF. CDR3 DNA: TGTGCCAGTAGGTTCGACCGAAGCTCCTACAATGAGCAGTTCTTC.

This clonotype was found many times. The rearrangement links TRBV2 to TRBJ2-1; the D is unclear. The germline V and J ends were trimmed by 2 bases and 7 bases, with 9 bases remaining between them. The CDR3 totals 13 residues. Germline V gives CDR1 SNHLY, CDR2 FYNNEI. CDR3 nucleotide sequence: TGTGCCAGCAGTGAACCTACGCGAAATGAGCAGTTCTTC. Amino acid sequence: CASSEPTRNEQFF.

The V and J genes are TRBV5-1 and TRBJ2-1; 7 bases agree with TRBD1. Germline V CDR1 and CDR2: SGHRS, YFSETQ. V lost 1 base to trimming and J lost 10 bases; unmatched junction nucleotides: 11. This CDR3 has 15 residues. CDR3: CASSLRGGADKEQFF. CDR3 DNA sequence: TGCGCCAGCAGCTTGAGAGGGGGCGCAGATAAAGAGCAGTTCTTC.

The chain links TRBV19 to TRBJ2-1; TRBD1 matches at 9 bases. The germline gives CDR1 LNHDA, CDR2 SQIVND (reference sequence). J gave up 5 bases and V 5 bases, and 4 bases lay outside the gene matches. The CDR3 covers 14 residues. CDR3 in DNA: TGTGCCAGTAGTCACAGGGGGCCCCACAATGAGCAGTTCTTC. Encoded protein: CASSHRGPHNEQFF.

V gene TRBV12-3 or TRBV12-4 combines with J gene TRBJ1-1, with a possible D match to TRBD1 (6 bases). Deletions cut 4 bases from V and 4 bases from J, with 16 bases between. The CDR3 runs 15 residues. The CDR3 DNA reads as TGTGCCAGCAGTTATAGGGACACGGGGGGCACTGAAGCTTTCTTT. Its translation: CASSYRDTGGTEAFF.

This clonotype was counted only a few times. This chain joins TRBV19 and TRBJ2-7; tentative D call: TRBD2 (6 bases). The CDR3 length is 13 residues. Trimming left V 6 bases short and J 0 bases short, with 9 bases between. Germline CDR1 LNHDA, CDR2 SQIVND (reference sequence). The CDR3 DNA reads as TGTGCCAGTAGAGGAGCGGGCTCCTACGAGCAGTACTTC. This sequence encodes CASRGAGSYEQYF.

The J gene is TRBJ2-5, the V gene TRBV29-1; D call uncertain. V was cut by 6 bases and J by 0 bases, with 11 bases left in between. In germline, CDR1 is SQVTM, CDR2 ANQGSEA. This CDR3 has 13 residues. Here the CDR3 DNA reads TGCAGCGTGCTCGGAAAGTACCAAGAGACCCAGTACTTC. It is translated as CSVLGKYQETQYF. Using reference TRBV29-1 and TRBJ2-5 for the parts outside the CDR3, the full variable domain is SAVISQKPSRDICQRGTSLTIQCQVDSQVTMMFWYRQQPGQSLTLIATANQGSEATYESGFVIDKFPISRPNLTFSTLTVSNMSPEDSSIYLCSVLGKYQETQYFGPGTRLLVL.

The chain carries TRBV20-1 and TRBJ2-7; 9 nucleotides align to TRBD1. This CDR3 region has 15 residues. V trimming: 4 bases; J trimming: 2 bases; junction bases outside the gene matches: 9. Germline assignment: CDR1 DFQATT and CDR2 SNEGSKA (reference sequence). CDR3 protein: CSAILPGQGTYEQYF. CDR3 coding DNA: TGCAGTGCTATCCTCCCGGGACAGGGCACCTACGAGCAGTACTTC.

This clonotype was found a few times. The V call is TRBV6-1, the J call TRBJ2-7; the match to TRBD2 covers 10 bases. The CDR3 has 15 residues. The V gene end was trimmed by 4 bases and the J gene end by 5 bases; junction bases not matched to a gene: 8. Germline V gene lookup returns CDR1 MNHNS and CDR2 SASEGT. The CDR3 loop reads CASSGKAGGHDEQYF. The CDR3 coding sequence is TGTGCCAGCAGTGGAAAAGCGGGAGGGCATGACGAGCAGTACTTC.

The chain combines TRBV30 with TRBJ1-1, with D uncertain. CDR1 is GTSNPN, CDR2 SVGIG, per germline (reference sequence). This CDR3 spans 11 amino acids. V shed 4 bases and J shed 6 bases, with 9 bases lying between them. The CDR3: CAWIRTAEAFF. CDR3 in DNA: TGTGCCTGGATCCGTACGGCTGAAGCTTTCTTT.

The chain uses TRBV10-3 and TRBJ1-1; no firm D call. Germline assignment: CDR1 ENHRY and CDR2 SYGVKD. V lost 3 bases to trimming and J lost 4 bases, with 9 bases between them. CDR3 size: 13 residues. CDR3 DNA sequence: TGTGCCATCAGTGATTCGGCCCGCACTGAAGCTTTCTTT. This translates into CAISDSARTEAFF.